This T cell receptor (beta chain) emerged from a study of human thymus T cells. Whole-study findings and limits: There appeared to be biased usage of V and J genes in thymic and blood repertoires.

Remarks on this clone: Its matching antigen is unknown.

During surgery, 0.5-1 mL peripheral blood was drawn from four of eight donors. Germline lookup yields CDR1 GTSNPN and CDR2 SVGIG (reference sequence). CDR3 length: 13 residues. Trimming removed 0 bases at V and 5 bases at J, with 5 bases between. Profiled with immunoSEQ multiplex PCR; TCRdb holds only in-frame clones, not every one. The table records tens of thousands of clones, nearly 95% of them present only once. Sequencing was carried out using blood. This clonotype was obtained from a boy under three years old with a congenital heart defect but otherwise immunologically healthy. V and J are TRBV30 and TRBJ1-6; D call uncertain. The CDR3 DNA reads TGTGCCTGGAGTGTAGTAGATAATTCACCCCTCCACTTT. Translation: CAWSVVDNSPLHF.